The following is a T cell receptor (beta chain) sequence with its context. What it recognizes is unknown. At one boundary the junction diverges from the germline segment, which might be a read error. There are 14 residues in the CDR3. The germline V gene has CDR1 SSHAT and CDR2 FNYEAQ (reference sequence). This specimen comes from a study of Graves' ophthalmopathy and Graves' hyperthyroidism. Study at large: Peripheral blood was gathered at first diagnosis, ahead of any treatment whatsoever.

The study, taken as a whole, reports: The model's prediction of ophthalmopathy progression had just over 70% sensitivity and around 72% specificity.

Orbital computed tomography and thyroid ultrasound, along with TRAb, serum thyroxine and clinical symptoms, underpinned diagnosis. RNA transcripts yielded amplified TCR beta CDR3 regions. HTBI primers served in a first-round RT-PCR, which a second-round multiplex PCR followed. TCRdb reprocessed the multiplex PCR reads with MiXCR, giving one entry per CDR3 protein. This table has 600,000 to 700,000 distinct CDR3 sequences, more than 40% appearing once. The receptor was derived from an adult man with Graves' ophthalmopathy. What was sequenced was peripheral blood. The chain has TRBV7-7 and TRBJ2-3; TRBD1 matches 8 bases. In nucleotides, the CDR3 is TGTGCTAGCAGCTTCCCAGGGGGCCCAGATACGCAGTATTTT. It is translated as CASSFPGGPDTQYF.